These 15 T cell receptor beta chains came from one sample sequenced in a study of CD8+ T cells in alopecia areata. RNA, once extracted, was reverse transcribed into cDNA for use as the sequencing template. Libraries were prepared by immunoSEQ multiplex PCR; TCRdb keeps only in-frame clonotypes and omits some of them. The table records 4,400 or so clones, more than 50% of them present only once. The treatment here: oral pan-JAK inhibitor, 5-10 mg twice daily. Patients with alopecia areata provided lesional scalp punch biopsies as well as peripheral blood. Sequences were derived from skin, sampled at approximately week 37, from a patient treated with tofacitinib. These TCRs come from a human donor with alopecia areata.

This clone was counted once. The genes are TRBV2 and TRBJ2-1; 11 nucleotides line up with TRBD1. There are 15 residues in the CDR3. In germline, CDR1 is SNHLY, CDR2 FYNNEI. Trimming cost V 8 bases and J 8 bases; bases outside gene matches: 11. This CDR3 is CASQNTGTGGDEQFF. The CDR3 DNA reads as TGTGCCAGCCAAAATACCGGGACAGGGGGAGATGAGCAGTTCTTC.

This chain connects TRBV6-6 to TRBJ2-7; possibly TRBD1 for D (6 bases). CDR1 and CDR2 (germline): MNHNY, SVGAGI (reference sequence). The CDR3 totals 14 residues. Trimming pared 2 bases from V and 2 bases from J, leaving 10 bases between. This chain's CDR3 is CASSYHRDTYEQYF. CDR3 nucleotides: TGTGCCAGCAGTTACCACCGGGACACCTACGAGCAGTACTTC.

This chain connects TRBV30 to TRBJ2-5; 8 positions match TRBD2. The CDR3 runs to 13 residues. Germline values: CDR1 GTSNPN, CDR2 SVGIG (reference sequence). CDR3 region: CASERENLETQYF. The CDR3 DNA sequence: TGTGCGAGTGAGCGGGAGAATCTGGAGACCCAGTACTTC.

This clone occurred a few times. The chain employs TRBV7-3 and TRBJ2-3; 8 bases agree with TRBD2. The length of the CDR3 is 16 residues. The trim removed 4 bases at V and 1 base at J, leaving 7 bases unmatched. Germline V gene lookup returns CDR1 SGHTA and CDR2 FQGTGA. CDR3 in DNA: TGTGCCAGCAGCTCGAGACTAGCGAGTGGCACAGATACGCAGTATTTT. Protein product: CASSSRLASGTDTQYF.

This clone has only one observation. The V call is TRBV7-9, the J call TRBJ1-4; 10 nucleotides line up with TRBD1. The J segment lost 8 bases and the V segment lost 1 base, leaving 10 bases of the junction unmatched. Germline V gives CDR1 SEHNR, CDR2 FQNEAQ (reference sequence). The CDR3 contains 17 residues. The CDR3 bases are TGTGCCAGCAGCTTAGACCCACCGGGACAGGGGCAGGAAAAACTGTTTTTT. Its protein product is CASSLDPPGQGQEKLFF.

CDR3: CASRPVGRNNEQFF. CDR3 in DNA: TGTGCCAGCAGGCCAGTGGGGCGGAACAATGAGCAGTTCTTC. The chain combines TRBV6-5 with TRBJ2-1; possibly TRBD1 for D (5 bases). The CDR3 consists of 14 residues. Per the germline V gene, CDR1 is MNHEY and CDR2 is SVGAGI. V was shortened by 6 bases and J by 5 bases, with 14 bases between the two germline ends.

The V and J genes are TRBV9 and TRBJ2-2, with 10 bases lining up with TRBD2. The CDR3 extends over 15 amino acids. Per germline, CDR1 SGDLS and CDR2 YYNGEE. The V gene end was trimmed by 4 bases and the J gene end by 5 bases; junction bases not matched to a gene: 5. The CDR3 DNA reads TGTGCCAGCAGCCCTCAGCGGGAGGGGACCGGGGAGCTGTTTTTT. Translating it yields CASSPQREGTGELFF. The whole variable domain, filled in from reference TRBV9 and TRBJ2-2, reads DSGVTQTPKHLITATGQRVTLRCSPRSGDLSVYWYQQSLDQGLQFLIQYYNGEERAKGNILERFSAQQFPDLHSELNLSSLELGDSALYFCASSPQREGTGELFFGEGSRLTVL.

This clone has more than one count but fewer than ten. V usage is TRBV11-3 and J usage is TRBJ2-5; no clear D gene. The CDR3 extends over 12 amino acids. Germline assignment: CDR1 SGHNT and CDR2 YENEEA. V was clipped by 1 base and J by 5 bases, with 5 bases between them. CDR3 nucleotide sequence: TGTGCCAGCAGCTTAGGGTTGGAGACCCAGTACTTC. Amino acids: CASSLGLETQYF. The full variable domain, completed using reference TRBV11-3 and TRBJ2-5, is EAGVVQSPRYKIIEKKQPVAFWCNPISGHNTLYWYLQNLGQGPELLIRYENEEAVDDSQLPKDRFSAERLKGVDSTLKIQPAELGDSAVYLCASSLGLETQYFGPGTRLLVL.

This chain links TRBV7-9 with TRBJ2-1, with D possibly TRBD2 on 6 matching bases. The germline CDR1 and CDR2 sequences are SEHNR and FQNEAQ (reference sequence). Trimming left V 8 bases short and J 4 bases short, with 9 bases between. CDR3 length: 12 amino acids. CDR3 loop: CASGGIYNEQFF. The CDR3 DNA reads as TGTGCCAGCGGAGGGATTTACAATGAGCAGTTCTTC.

V usage is TRBV27 and J usage is TRBJ2-6; TRBD1 agrees at 7 bases. After removal of 3 bases from V and 1 base from J, the junction contained 12 bases not matched to a gene. This CDR3 region has 19 residues. Germline V gives CDR1 MNHEY, CDR2 SMNVEV (reference sequence). DNA of the CDR3: TGTGCCAGCAGTTTGCGTTCACAGGGGCCTTTATCTGGGGCCAACGTCCTGACTTTC. It codes for CASSLRSQGPLSGANVLTF. The full variable domain, with the rest looked up from reference TRBV27 and TRBJ2-6, is EAQVTQNPRYLITVTGKKLTVTCSQNMNHEYMSWYRQDPGLGLRQIYYSMNVEVTDKGDVPEGYKVSRKEKRNFPLILESPSPNQTSLYFCASSLRSQGPLSGANVLTFGAGSRLTVL.

This chain links TRBV27 with TRBJ2-2, with D maybe TRBD2 (7 bases). In germline, CDR1 is MNHEY, CDR2 SMNVEV (reference sequence). With 1 base removed from V and 6 bases from J, the gap between germline ends came to 18 bases. The CDR3 totals 17 residues. Written as DNA, the CDR3 is TGTGCCAGCAGTTTATACAGGGAACGCGGGAGTGCCGGGGAGCTGTTTTTT. It translates to CASSLYRERGSAGELFF.

The chain couples TRBV10-3 to TRBJ2-6, with D possibly TRBD2 on 6 matching bases. The CDR3 spans 15 residues. The germline V gene has CDR1 ENHRY and CDR2 SYGVKD. Trimming cost V 3 bases and J 4 bases, with 10 bases left between them. The CDR3 DNA is TGTGCCATCAGTGATGGAGGGTCCGGGGCCAACGTCCTGACTTTC. Translating it yields CAISDGGSGANVLTF.

This clone has only a few counts. The chain joins TRBV29-1 to TRBJ2-5; tentatively, D is TRBD1 or TRBD2 (5 bases each). The CDR3 is made up of 13 amino acids. Deletions cut 3 bases from V and 2 bases from J, with 10 bases between. Germline-derived CDR1 and CDR2 are SQVTM and ANQGSEA. CDR3 DNA: TGCAGCGTTGATCGGGGACCACAAGAGACCCAGTACTTC. Translated: CSVDRGPQETQYF.

The chain carries TRBV28 and TRBJ2-1; TRBD2 matches 11 bases. V lost 3 bases, J lost 5 bases, and 3 bases stayed unmatched. The V gene's germline CDR1 is MDHEN and CDR2 SYDVKM. The CDR3 contains 15 residues. In DNA form, the CDR3 reads TGTGCCAGCAGTTTTGGGACTAGCGGTAACAATGAGCAGTTCTTC. Amino acid sequence: CASSFGTSGNNEQFF.

The chain links TRBV5-8 to TRBJ2-3; 13 bases fit TRBD2. CDR1 is SGHTS and CDR2 is YDEGEE in the germline V gene. Germline trimming cut 4 bases from V and 5 bases from J; bases unmatched to any gene: 7. This CDR3 spans 16 amino acids. The CDR3 sequence is CASSPGLAGVEDTQYF. The CDR3 region has the DNA TGTGCCAGCAGCCCTGGACTAGCGGGAGTGGAAGATACGCAGTATTTT.